Below are 11 T cell receptor beta chains sequenced from a single sample in a study of CD8+CD57+ T cells in acquired aplastic anemia. The study profiled TCR beta VDJ and CDR3 using genomic DNA as template. TCRdb ran MiXCR on the reads and lists one entry per CDR3 protein. Of around 120,000 distinct CDR3 sequences in the sample, nearly 40% are singletons; the top ten hold over 2%. The sequenced patients had an expansion of CD8+CD57+ cells seen by flow cytometry. The sequenced sample was sorted CD4+, CD8+, or CD8+CD57+ T cells (not recorded which) from PBMCs. Source of these receptors: a human donor with aplastic anemia.

The chain has TRBV5-6 and TRBJ2-3; perhaps TRBD2 as D (5 bases). CDR1 is SGHDT and CDR2 is YYEEEE in the germline V gene. With 1 base removed from V and 4 bases from J, the gap between germline ends came to 10 bases. This CDR3 has 14 amino acids. CDR3 sequence reads: CASSLRTRADTQYF. The CDR3 DNA reads TGTGCCAGCAGCTTGCGAACGCGGGCAGATACGCAGTATTTT. The full variable domain, rest sourced from reference TRBV5-6 and TRBJ2-3, is DAGVTQSPTHLIKTRGQQVTLRCSPKSGHDTVSWYQQALGQGPQFIFQYYEEEERQRGNFPDRFSGHQFPNYSSELNVNALLLGDSALYLCASSLRTRADTQYFGPGTRLTVL.

This clonotype occurred many times. The chain carries TRBV4-1 and TRBJ2-1; TRBD2 might be the D (5 bases). Germline assignment: CDR1 MGHRA and CDR2 YSYEKL. The CDR3 contains 15 residues. The V end was cut by 10 bases, the J end by 2 bases, with 18 bases between. The CDR3 sequence is CATGPETTAYNEQFF. The DNA of the CDR3 is TGCGCCACCGGCCCCGAGACTACCGCCTACAATGAGCAGTTCTTC.

This clonotype was seen ten or more times. This chain joins TRBV20-1 and TRBJ2-7; D could derive from TRBD1 or TRBD2 (6 bases each). Germline-derived CDR1 and CDR2 are DFQATT and SNEGSKA (reference sequence). The CDR3 totals 17 residues. The germline V and J ends were trimmed by 2 bases and 2 bases, with 22 bases remaining between them. The CDR3 loop reads CSARSYGGHVAPYEQYF. The CDR3 region has the DNA TGCAGTGCTAGATCCTACGGGGGCCACGTGGCCCCCTACGAGCAGTACTTC.

This clonotype has at least ten counts. J is TRBJ2-6 and V is TRBV2, with 7 bases aligning to TRBD2. The CDR3 length is 15 residues. With 8 bases clipped from V and 4 bases from J, the junction kept 8 bases outside the gene matches. Germline CDR1 and CDR2: SNHLY and FYNNEI. Here the CDR3 DNA reads TGTGCCAGCTGGGGAGGGGAGCTAGGGGCCAACGTCCTGACTTTC. Translation: CASWGGELGANVLTF.

The genes are TRBV6-1 and TRBJ1-1; no clear D. The CDR3 totals 14 residues. Deletions cut 0 bases from V and 4 bases from J, with 9 bases between. The V gene's germline CDR1 is MNHNS and CDR2 SASEGT. The CDR3 protein is CASSEAPEATEAFF. CDR3 nucleotides: TGTGCCAGCAGTGAAGCGCCGGAGGCCACTGAAGCTTTCTTT.

The chain joins TRBV15 to TRBJ1-2, with TRBD1 as a possible D gene (5 bases). Trimming took 1 base from V and 8 from J, leaving 14 bases between them. The CDR3 loop spans 14 amino acids. The germline V gene has CDR1 LNHNV and CDR2 YYDKDF (reference sequence). The CDR3 protein is CATSRGGTEGGYTF. The DNA of the CDR3 is TGTGCCACCAGCAGAGGCGGGACCGAGGGCGGCTACACCTTC.

This clonotype was detected many times. The chain combines TRBV5-6 with TRBJ2-5, with D unclear. There are 13 residues in the CDR3. Between the trimmed V and J ends, which lost 4 bases and 5 bases, there was a span of 12 bases. Germline CDR1 SGHDT, CDR2 YYEEEE. CDR3: CASSGYIRETQYF. In nucleotides, the CDR3 is TGTGCCAGCAGCGGATACATCCGGGAGACCCAGTACTTC.

The chain joins TRBV9 to TRBJ1-2, with TRBD1 as a possible D gene (6 bases). The germline V and J ends were trimmed by 4 bases and 8 bases, with 15 bases remaining between them. This CDR3 is 13 amino acids long. Germline values: CDR1 SGDLS, CDR2 YYNGEE. The CDR3 coding sequence is TGTGCCAGCAGCACGGGGGCCAGGGTGGGCTACACCTTC. It specifies CASSTGARVGYTF.

The chain combines TRBV15 with TRBJ1-2; no clear D gene. V dropped 4 bases and J dropped 2 bases, with 8 bases sitting between them. The CDR3 runs 13 residues. The V gene's germline CDR1 is LNHNV and CDR2 YYDKDF (reference sequence). CDR3 in amino acids: CATSKDLNYGYTF. CDR3 nucleotides: TGTGCCACCAGCAAGGACCTGAACTATGGCTACACCTTC.

The table lists this clonotype with many counts. The V call is TRBV7-2, the J call TRBJ2-5, with D hard to call. In germline, CDR1 is SGHTA, CDR2 FQGNSA. The CDR3 totals 13 residues. Trimming shortened V by 1 base and J by 6 bases, and 9 bases separated the two germline ends. CDR3 nucleotides: TGTGCCAGCAGCTTAGAGGACCGGCAGACCCAGTACTTC. Translation gives CASSLEDRQTQYF. Full variable domain (rest looked up from reference TRBV7-2 and TRBJ2-5): GAGVSQSPSNKVTEKGKDVELRCDPISGHTALYWYRQSLGQGLEFLIYFQGNSAPDKSGLPSDRFSAERTGGSVSTLTIQRTQQEDSAVYLCASSLEDRQTQYFGPGTRLLVL.

The chain is built from TRBV18 and TRBJ2-1, with TRBD2 matching 8 bases. J lost 2 bases, V lost 0 bases, and 3 bases had no gene match. The length of the CDR3 is 16 residues. Per the germline V gene, CDR1 is KGHSH and CDR2 is LQKENI. CDR3 DNA: TGTGCCAGCTCACCACCGAACGGGGGGGCCTACAATGAGCAGTTCTTC. The encoded protein is CASSPPNGGAYNEQFF.